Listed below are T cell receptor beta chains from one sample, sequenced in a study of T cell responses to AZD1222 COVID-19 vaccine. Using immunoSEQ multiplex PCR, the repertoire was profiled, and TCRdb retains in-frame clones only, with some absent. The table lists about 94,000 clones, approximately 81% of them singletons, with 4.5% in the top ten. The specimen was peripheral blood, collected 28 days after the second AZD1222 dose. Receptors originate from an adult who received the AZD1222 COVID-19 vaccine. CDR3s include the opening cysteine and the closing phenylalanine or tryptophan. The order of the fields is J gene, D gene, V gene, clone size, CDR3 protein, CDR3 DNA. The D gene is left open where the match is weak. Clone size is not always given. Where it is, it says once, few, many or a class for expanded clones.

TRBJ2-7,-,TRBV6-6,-,CASSPSGWGIGAYEQYF,TGTGCCAGCAGTCCCTCTGGTTGGGGAATAGGGGCCTACGAGCAGTACTTC
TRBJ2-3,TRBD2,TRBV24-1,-,CATSDSRGADTQYF,TGTGCCACCAGTGATTCCCGGGGGGCAGATACGCAGTATTTT
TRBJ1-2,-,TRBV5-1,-,CASSPDSSYGYTF,TGCGCCAGCAGCCCGGACAGCTCCTATGGCTACACCTTC
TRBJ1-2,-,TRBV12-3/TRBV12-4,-,CASSLHGNYGYTF,TGTGCCAGCAGTTTACACGGAAACTATGGCTACACCTTC
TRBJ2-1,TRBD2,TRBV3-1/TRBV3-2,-,CASSQPGLAGGWNEQFF,TGTGCCAGCAGCCAACCAGGTCTAGCGGGAGGGTGGAATGAGCAGTTCTTC
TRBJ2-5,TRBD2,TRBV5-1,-,CASSRGLASQETQYF,TGCGCCAGCAGCCGAGGACTAGCATCGCAAGAGACCCAGTACTTC
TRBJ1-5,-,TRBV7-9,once,CASSFDQEPQHF,TGTGCCAGCAGCTTTGATCAGGAGCCCCAGCATTTT
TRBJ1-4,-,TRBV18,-,CASSPAATNEKLFF,TGTGCCAGCTCACCGGCAGCAACTAATGAAAAACTGTTTTTT
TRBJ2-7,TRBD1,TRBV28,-,CASSPRGTGSYEQYF,TGTGCCAGCAGCCCCCGTGGGACAGGGAGTTACGAGCAGTACTTC
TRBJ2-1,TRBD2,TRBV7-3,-,CASSLSGSSYNEQFF,TGTGCCAGCAGCTTGAGCGGGAGCTCCTACAATGAGCAGTTCTTC
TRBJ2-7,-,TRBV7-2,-,CASSQSQGIHEQYF,TGTGCCAGCAGCCAGTCACAGGGCATCCACGAGCAGTACTTC
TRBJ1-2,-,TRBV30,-,CAWALRDGYTF,TGTGCCTGGGCCCTAAGGGATGGCTACACCTTC
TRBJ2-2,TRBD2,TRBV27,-,CASSPQLAGGPMNTGELFF,TGTGCCAGCAGCCCACAGTTAGCGGGAGGACCCATGAACACCGGGGAGCTGTTTTTT
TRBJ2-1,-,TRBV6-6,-,CASSRSSASSYNEQFF,TGTGCCAGCAGCCGATCTAGCGCAAGCTCCTACAATGAGCAGTTCTTC
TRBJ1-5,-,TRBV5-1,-,CASSSMGDQPQHF,TGCGCCAGCAGCTCGATGGGGGATCAGCCCCAGCATTTT
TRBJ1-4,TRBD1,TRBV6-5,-,CASHRGPNEKLFF,TGTGCCAGCCACAGGGGGCCGAATGAAAAACTGTTTTTT
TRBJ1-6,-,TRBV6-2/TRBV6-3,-,CASSYENLGSPLHF,TGTGCCAGCAGTTACGAGAATCTAGGATCACCCCTCCACTTT
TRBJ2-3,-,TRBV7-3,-,CASSSEQGLGTDTQYF,TGTGCCAGCAGCTCCGAACAGGGACTCGGCACAGATACGCAGTATTTT
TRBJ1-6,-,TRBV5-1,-,CASSLVLGDNSPLHF,TGCGCCAGCAGCTTGGTTTTGGGGGATAATTCACCCCTCCACTTT
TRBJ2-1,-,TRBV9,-,CASSVEARSNEQFF,TGTGCCAGCAGCGTAGAAGCTAGATCCAATGAGCAGTTCTTC
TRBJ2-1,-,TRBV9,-,CASSVSGEQFF,TGTGCCAGCAGCGTAAGCGGTGAGCAGTTCTTC
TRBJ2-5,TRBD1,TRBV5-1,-,CASSFQTGGQETQYF,TGCGCCAGCAGCTTCCAGACAGGGGGGCAAGAGACCCAGTACTTC
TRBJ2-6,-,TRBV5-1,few,CASRGTQVGIGANVLTF,TGCGCCAGCAGAGGAACACAGGTGGGGATTGGGGCCAACGTCCTGACTTTC
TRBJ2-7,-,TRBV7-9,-,CASSLAWGSYEQYF,TGTGCCAGCAGCTTAGCCTGGGGCTCCTACGAGCAGTACTTC
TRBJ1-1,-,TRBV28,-,CASPPSQGTNTEAFF,TGTGCCAGCCCTCCGAGTCAGGGGACGAACACTGAAGCTTTCTTT
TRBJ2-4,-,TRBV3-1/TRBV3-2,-,CASSHYRDGAKNIQYF,TGTGCCAGCAGCCATTACCGGGATGGGGCCAAAAACATTCAGTACTTC
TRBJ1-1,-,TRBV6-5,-,CASSYQGNTEAFF,TGTGCCAGCAGTTACCAGGGGAACACTGAAGCTTTCTTT
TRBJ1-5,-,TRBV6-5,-,CATGRDSNQPQHF,TGTGCCACCGGACGGGATAGCAATCAGCCCCAGCATTTT
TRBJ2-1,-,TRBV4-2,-,CASSQATFNEQFF,TGTGCCAGCAGCCAAGCGACCTTCAATGAGCAGTTCTTC
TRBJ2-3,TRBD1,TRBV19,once,CASVHTGTGGADTQYF,TGTGCCAGTGTACATACCGGGACAGGGGGCGCCGATACGCAGTATTTT
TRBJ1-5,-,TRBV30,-,CAWGGPNQPQHF,TGTGCCTGGGGGGGCCCTAATCAGCCCCAGCATTTT
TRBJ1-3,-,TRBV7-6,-,CASRSVREGGNTIYF,TGTGCCAGCAGATCGGTTAGGGAGGGAGGAAACACCATATATTTT
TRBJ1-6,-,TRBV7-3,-,CASSLDSSYNSPLHF,TGTGCCAGCAGCTTAGACAGCTCCTATAATTCACCCCTCCACTTT
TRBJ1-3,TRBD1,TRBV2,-,CASSGTGAGNTIYF,TGTGCCAGCAGCGGGACAGGGGCTGGAAACACCATATATTTT
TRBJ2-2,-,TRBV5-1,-,CASSWTANTGELFF,TGCGCCAGCAGCTGGACAGCAAACACCGGGGAGCTGTTTTTT
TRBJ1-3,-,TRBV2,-,CASARGGGNTIYF,TGTGCCAGCGCCAGGGGAGGTGGAAACACCATATATTTT
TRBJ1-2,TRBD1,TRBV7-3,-,CASSLTGQGPNYGYTF,TGTGCCAGCAGCTTAACGGGACAGGGGCCGAACTATGGCTACACCTTC
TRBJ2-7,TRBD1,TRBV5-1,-,CASSLPPGQVLYEQYF,TGCGCCAGCAGCTTGCCGCCGGGACAGGTGCTCTACGAGCAGTACTTC
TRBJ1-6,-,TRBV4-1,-,CASSLSGTVDSPLHF,TGCGCCAGCAGCCTTTCCGGGACGGTAGATTCACCCCTCCACTTT
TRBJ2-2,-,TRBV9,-,CASSASYARGGTGELFF,TGTGCCAGCAGCGCGTCCTATGCTCGGGGTGGCACCGGGGAGCTGTTTTTT
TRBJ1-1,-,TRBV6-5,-,CASSYETEAFF,TGTGCCAGCAGTTATGAGACTGAAGCTTTCTTT
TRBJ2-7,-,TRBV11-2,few,CASSLMEAIVEQYF,TGTGCCAGCAGCTTGATGGAGGCAATAGTCGAGCAGTACTTC
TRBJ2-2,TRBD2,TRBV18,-,CASSPRTSNTGELFF,TGTGCCAGCTCACCACGGACTAGCAACACCGGGGAGCTGTTTTTT
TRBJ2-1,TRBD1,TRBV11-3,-,CASSLVGGTINEQFF,TGTGCCAGCAGCTTAGTAGGGGGCACGATCAATGAGCAGTTCTTC
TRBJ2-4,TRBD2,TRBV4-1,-,CASSAGTIHLAKNIQYF,TGCGCCAGCAGCGCGGGGACTATCCACCTAGCCAAAAACATTCAGTACTTC